Shown below are 30 T cell receptor beta chains from a single sample sequenced in a study of Ad26.COV2.S vaccination and SARS-CoV-2 variants. Profiling relied on immunoSEQ multiplex PCR, and the TCRdb table lists in-frame clones only, not all of them. Of roughly 100,000 clones in the sample, roughly 80% are singletons; the top ten hold 17%. The source was peripheral blood, collected after recovery from COVID-19. The receptors originated from a human donor who had recovered from COVID-19.

The rearrangement uses TRBV19 and TRBJ2-5; 10 bases map to TRBD2. CDR1 is LNHDA and CDR2 is SQIVND in the germline V gene (reference sequence). The CDR3 totals 16 residues. Trimming at V came to 3 bases and at J to 3 bases, leaving 7 bases not matched to a gene. The CDR3, as DNA: TGTGCCAGTAGTATGTTGGTAGCGGGGGGTAAAGAGACCCAGTACTTC. Translated, it gives CASSMLVAGGKETQYF.

The rearrangement links TRBV28 to TRBJ2-2; D is ambiguous. V was shortened by 10 bases and J by 7 bases, with 10 bases between the two germline ends. This CDR3 contains 11 residues. CDR1 and CDR2 from the germline V gene are MDHEN and SYDVKM. DNA of the CDR3: TGTGCCATATCGAGAGGCGGGGAGCTGTTTTTT. Translation: CAISRGGELFF.

The chain has TRBV19 and TRBJ2-3; a weak D match, TRBD2 (7 bases). Trimming removed 9 bases from V and 2 bases from J, with 21 bases in between. The CDR3 covers 16 residues. Germline V CDR1 and CDR2: LNHDA, SQIVND (reference sequence). The CDR3 DNA sequence: TGTGCCAGCGGGGCGCGGGGGCGGGGGAACACAGATACGCAGTATTTT. Protein product: CASGARGRGNTDTQYF.

The V gene is TRBV9, the J gene TRBJ1-1; TRBD1 matches 7 bases. V lost 0 bases, J lost 4 bases, and 9 bases stayed unmatched. CDR3 size: 16 residues. CDR1 SGDLS and CDR2 YYNGEE come from the germline V gene. The CDR3 spells CASSVGGDRVFTEAFF. CDR3 sequence (DNA): TGTGCCAGCAGCGTAGGGGGAGACAGGGTATTCACTGAAGCTTTCTTT.

The chain recombines TRBV2 with TRBJ1-6; D is undetermined. The CDR3 has 14 residues. Deletions cut 8 bases from V and 8 bases from J, with 16 bases between. CDR1 is SNHLY and CDR2 is FYNNEI in the germline V gene. CDR3 amino acids: CASSKGQDYSPLHF. The CDR3 bases are TGTGCCAGCTCGAAAGGGCAGGACTATTCACCCCTCCACTTT.

This chain joins TRBV7-2 and TRBJ2-3; D remains ambiguous. Per the germline V gene, CDR1 is SGHTA and CDR2 is FQGNSA. CDR3 length: 12 amino acids. Deletions cut 2 bases from V and 6 bases from J, with 6 bases between. This chain's CDR3 is CASSLPPDTQYF. DNA of the CDR3: TGTGCCAGCAGCTTACCCCCGGATACGCAGTATTTT. Supplemented by reference TRBV7-2 and TRBJ2-3, the full variable domain reads GAGVSQSPSNKVTEKGKDVELRCDPISGHTALYWYRQSLGQGLEFLIYFQGNSAPDKSGLPSDRFSAERTGGSVSTLTIQRTQQEDSAVYLCASSLPPDTQYFGPGTRLTVL.

This rearrangement joins TRBV7-2 to TRBJ2-5; 8 bases map to TRBD2. This CDR3 region has 16 residues. Germline-derived CDR1 and CDR2 are SGHTA and FQGNSA. Trimming removed 1 base from V and 7 bases from J; junction bases left unmatched: 11. DNA for the CDR3: TGTGCCAGCAGCTTAGAGGCTAGCGGGCCAACAGGGACCCAGTACTTC. Residues: CASSLEASGPTGTQYF.

The gene calls are TRBV27 and TRBJ1-5; 9 bases agree with TRBD1. Trimming at V came to 5 bases and at J to 7 bases, leaving 6 bases not matched to a gene. The germline V gene encodes CDR1 MNHEY and CDR2 SMNVEV (reference sequence). The CDR3 runs to 14 residues. DNA of the CDR3: TGTGCCAGCAGTCCCACAGGGGGCTGGCAGCCCCAGCATTTT. It encodes CASSPTGGWQPQHF.

The rearrangement joins TRBV12-3 or TRBV12-4 to TRBJ2-3; D is unresolved. Trimming pared 5 bases from V and 2 bases from J, leaving 2 bases between. The CDR3 consists of 11 residues. The CDR3 loop is CASSHTDTQYF. In DNA, the CDR3 is TGTGCCAGCAGTCACACAGATACGCAGTATTTT.

The chain is built from TRBV29-1 and TRBJ2-6, with 7 positions matching TRBD1. This CDR3 is built from 17 residues. Per the germline V gene, CDR1 is SQVTM and CDR2 is ANQGSEA. V lost 4 bases, J lost 2 bases, and 11 bases stayed unmatched. DNA of the CDR3: TGCAGCGTTGCTCGGGACAGAGCGTCACCTGGGGCCAACGTCCTGACTTTC. This translates into CSVARDRASPGANVLTF.

The genes are TRBV7-2 and TRBJ2-5; 12 positions match TRBD2. CDR3 length equals 16 residues. V lost 2 bases, J lost 2 bases, and 3 bases stayed unmatched. The germline gives CDR1 SGHTA, CDR2 FQGNSA. The CDR3 is CASSLTSGGTQETQYF. The CDR3 DNA follows: TGTGCCAGCAGCTTAACTAGCGGGGGGACTCAAGAGACCCAGTACTTC.

This chain links TRBV6-6 with TRBJ1-1; tentatively, D is TRBD1 (5 bases). The CDR3 totals 16 residues. Germline V lookup: CDR1 MNHNY, CDR2 SVGAGI (reference sequence). Trimming cost V 3 bases and J 0 bases, with 14 bases left between them. CDR3 amino acids: CASSYRRAGLNTEAFF. CDR3 in DNA: TGTGCCAGCAGTTATCGTCGCGCAGGGTTGAACACTGAAGCTTTCTTT.

This clone was seen once. V and J are TRBV9 and TRBJ2-7, with 9 bases lining up with TRBD2. This CDR3 spans 14 amino acids. CDR1 and CDR2 from the germline V gene are SGDLS and YYNGEE. The J segment lost 3 bases and the V segment lost 4 bases, leaving 5 bases of the junction unmatched. Here the CDR3 reads CASSMRLAVYEQYF. The CDR3 region has the DNA TGTGCCAGCAGCATGAGACTAGCGGTCTACGAGCAGTACTTC.

This sequence joins TRBV12-3 or TRBV12-4 and TRBJ2-7; TRBD1 or TRBD2 may be the D gene (5 bases each). This CDR3 comprises 12 residues. V lost 3 bases and J lost 12, with 15 bases in between. CDR3 nucleotide sequence: TGTGCCAGCAGTTTGGGTCGGTCCGGGACGTACTTC. Protein product: CASSLGRSGTYF.

This clone was recorded only once. V and J are TRBV28 and TRBJ2-1, with 7 positions matching TRBD2. The CDR3 spans 14 residues. The V and J ends lost 6 bases and 5 bases, in that order; junction bases with no gene match: 7. CDR1 is MDHEN and CDR2 is SYDVKM in the germline V gene. The CDR3 DNA sequence: TGTGCCAGCAGGGGAGGGACTGCGGACAATGAGCAGTTCTTC. Its protein is CASRGGTADNEQFF. The full variable domain, with the rest looked up from reference TRBV28 and TRBJ2-1, is DVKVTQSSRYLVKRTGEKVFLECVQDMDHENMFWYRQDPGLGLRLIYFSYDVKMKEKGDIPEGYSVSREKKERFSLILESASTNQTSMYLCASRGGTADNEQFFGPGTRLTVL.

V usage is TRBV21-1 and J usage is TRBJ1-2; the table assigns TRBD1, which was not confirmed against the DNA. TRBV21-1 is reported as a pseudogene. CDR3 size: 14 residues. CDR3 nucleotide sequence: TGTGCCAGCAGCAGCCACAGGGGTAGCTATGGCTACACCTTC. Translating gives CASSSHRGSYGYTF.

J is TRBJ2-3 and V is TRBV9; D is undetermined. Deletions cut 1 base from V and 4 bases from J, with 10 bases between. The CDR3 loop spans 14 amino acids. Germline V gene data show CDR1 as SGDLS and CDR2 as YYNGEE. Written as DNA, the CDR3 is TGTGCCAGCAGCGTAAGTAGTAGCTCAGATACGCAGTATTTT. As protein: CASSVSSSSDTQYF.

V and J are TRBV3-1 (or the pseudogene TRBV3-2) and TRBJ1-1, with D uncertain. V gave up 1 base and J gave up 1 base, with 10 bases separating them. Germline lookup yields CDR1 LGHDT and CDR2 YNNKEL (reference sequence). The CDR3 is 15 residues long. DNA of the CDR3: TGTGCCAGCAGCCAAGGGCCGCAGGCGAACACTGAAGCTTTCTTT. Amino acid sequence: CASSQGPQANTEAFF.

This clone showed up just once. The chain joins TRBV3-1 (or the pseudogene TRBV3-2) to TRBJ2-1, with D perhaps being TRBD1 or TRBD2 (5 bases each). This CDR3 region has 12 residues. The V gene lost 4 bases and the J gene lost 7 bases, with 8 bases spanning the gap. Germline assignment: CDR1 LGHDT and CDR2 YNNKEL (reference sequence). The chain's CDR3 is CASSRGTNEQFF. The CDR3 DNA is TGTGCCAGCAGCCGGGGGACGAATGAGCAGTTCTTC.

This clone was observed a single time. J is TRBJ2-7 and V is TRBV28; 7 nucleotides line up with TRBD2. Germline V gene lookup returns CDR1 MDHEN and CDR2 SYDVKM. After removal of 2 bases from V and 1 base from J, the junction contained 5 bases not matched to a gene. This CDR3 is built from 15 residues. The CDR3 coding sequence is TGTGCCAGCAGTTTAGGGGGGAGGGGATCCTACGAGCAGTACTTC. Translation gives CASSLGGRGSYEQYF.

J is TRBJ2-1 and V is TRBV29-1; D is unclear. The V end lost 7 bases, the J end lost 4 bases, and 14 bases lay between the germline ends. CDR3 length equals 13 residues. CDR1 and CDR2 from the germline V gene are SQVTM and ANQGSEA. The CDR3 loop reads CSGSPTSYNEQFF. Here the CDR3 DNA reads TGCAGCGGATCTCCCACAAGTTACAATGAGCAGTTCTTC.

This clone was recorded a few times. The chain combines TRBV19 with TRBJ1-3; D is undetermined. Germline loops: CDR1 LNHDA, CDR2 SQIVND (reference sequence). Trimming cost V 5 bases and J 7 bases, with 18 bases left between them. The CDR3 runs 15 residues. The CDR3 loop reads CASSPDIGGWNTIYF. As DNA, the CDR3 is TGTGCCAGTAGTCCAGACATTGGCGGCTGGAACACCATATATTTT.

This clone was found a few times. The gene calls are TRBV7-2 and TRBJ1-6; D is unclear. CDR1 is SGHTA, CDR2 FQGNSA, per germline. This CDR3 is built from 14 residues. Trimming cost V 1 base and J 10 bases, with 11 bases left between them. CDR3 sequence reads: CASSLDSIRSPLHF. The DNA of the CDR3 is TGTGCCAGCAGCTTAGACAGTATCCGCTCACCCCTCCACTTT.

The genes are TRBV6-5 and TRBJ2-6; no reliable D call. CDR3 size: 16 residues. With 3 bases removed from V and 0 bases from J, the gap between germline ends came to 9 bases. Looked up from germline, CDR1 is MNHEY and CDR2 is SVGAGI. The CDR3 region has the DNA TGTGCCAGCAGTTATTCCCGAAGCTCTGGGGCCAACGTCCTGACTTTC. Its protein is CASSYSRSSGANVLTF.

By sample fraction, this clone is medium-sized. For the CDR3, the DNA is TGTGCCAGCAGCTTGCTGGGGGTTAGCAATCAGCCCCAGCATTTT. Its translation is CASSLLGVSNQPQHF. The chain recombines TRBV5-6 with TRBJ1-5, with a weak D call TRBD1 (5 bases). The ends were cut back, 1 base at V and 0 bases at J, with 8 bases in the middle. This CDR3 has 15 amino acids. Germline V gene sequence: CDR1 SGHDT, CDR2 YYEEEE.

This chain connects TRBV5-1 to TRBJ2-6, with TRBD2 as a possible D gene (7 bases). The V and J ends lost 2 bases and 0 bases respectively, with 12 bases between them. The CDR3 is made up of 17 amino acids. Germline lookup yields CDR1 SGHRS and CDR2 YFSETQ. The CDR3 sequence is CASSFAGASSGANVLTF. In DNA, the CDR3 is TGCGCCAGCAGCTTTGCGGGGGCGAGCTCTGGGGCCAACGTCCTGACTTTC. Based on the CDR3 plus reference TRBV5-1 and TRBJ2-6, the full variable domain is KAGVTQTPRYLIKTRGQQVTLSCSPISGHRSVSWYQQTPGQGLQFLFEYFSETQRNKGNFPGRFSGRQFSNSRSEMNVSTLELGDSALYLCASSFAGASSGANVLTFGAGSRLTVL.

V usage is TRBV5-1 and J usage is TRBJ2-5; 7 bases map to TRBD1. Germline loops: CDR1 SGHRS, CDR2 YFSETQ. Germline trimming cut 3 bases from V and 5 bases from J; bases unmatched to any gene: 7. The CDR3 contains 14 residues. The CDR3 spells CASSSGQPGETQYF. CDR3 coding DNA: TGCGCCAGCAGCTCGGGACAGCCCGGTGAGACCCAGTACTTC.

The J gene is TRBJ2-7, the V gene TRBV7-6, with D possibly being TRBD1 or TRBD2 (5 bases each). Trimming removed 1 base at V and 2 bases at J, with 9 bases between. This CDR3 is 14 amino acids long. CDR1 SGHVS and CDR2 FNYEAQ come from the germline V gene. The CDR3, as DNA: TGTGCCAGCAGCTTAGTGGGGGATCCCTACGAGCAGTACTTC. It encodes CASSLVGDPYEQYF.

The chain employs TRBV10-1 and TRBJ2-1; D is possibly TRBD1 or TRBD2 (5 bases each). The CDR3 runs 15 residues. Germline CDR1 reads WNHNN; CDR2 reads SYGVQD (reference sequence). The V and J ends lost 6 bases and 5 bases respectively, with 17 bases between them. The CDR3 loop is CASSPGPRWHNEQFF. In DNA, the CDR3 is TGCGCCAGCAGCCCGGGGCCCCGTTGGCACAATGAGCAGTTCTTC.

This chain connects TRBV28 to TRBJ1-5; unclear D gene. V was shortened by 8 bases and J by 0 bases, with 8 bases between the two germline ends. The germline V gene has CDR1 MDHEN and CDR2 SYDVKM. The CDR3 extends over 13 amino acids. The CDR3: CASLPYSNQPQHF. The CDR3 DNA sequence: TGTGCCAGCCTGCCTTATAGCAATCAGCCCCAGCATTTT. Full variable domain (missing parts from reference TRBV28 and TRBJ1-5): DVKVTQSSRYLVKRTGEKVFLECVQDMDHENMFWYRQDPGLGLRLIYFSYDVKMKEKGDIPEGYSVSREKKERFSLILESASTNQTSMYLCASLPYSNQPQHFGDGTRLSIL.